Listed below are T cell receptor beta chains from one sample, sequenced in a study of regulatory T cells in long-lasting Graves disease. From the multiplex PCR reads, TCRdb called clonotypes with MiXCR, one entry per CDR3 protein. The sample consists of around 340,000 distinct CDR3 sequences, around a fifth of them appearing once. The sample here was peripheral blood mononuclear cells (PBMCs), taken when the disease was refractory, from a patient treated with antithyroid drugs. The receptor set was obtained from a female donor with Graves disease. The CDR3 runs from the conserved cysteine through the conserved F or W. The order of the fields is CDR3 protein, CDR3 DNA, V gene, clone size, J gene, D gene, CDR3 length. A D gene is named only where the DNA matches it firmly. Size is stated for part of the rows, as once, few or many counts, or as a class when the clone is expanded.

CDR3 protein: CASSSGLGETQYF
CDR3 DNA: TGTGCCAGCAGCTCTGGTTTGGGGGAGACCCAGTACTTC
V gene: TRBV7-3
clone size: many
J gene: TRBJ2-5
D gene: -
CDR3 length: 13

CDR3 protein: CASSLRDGGTNYGYTF
CDR3 DNA: TGTGCCAGCAGTTTACGCGACGGGGGAACAAACTATGGCTACACCTTC
V gene: TRBV27
clone size: -
J gene: TRBJ1-2
D gene: -
CDR3 length: 16

CDR3 protein: CATSDDREGTEAFF
CDR3 DNA: TGTGCCACCAGTGATGACAGAGAAGGGACTGAAGCTTTCTTT
V gene: TRBV24-1
clone size: many
J gene: TRBJ1-1
D gene: -
CDR3 length: 14

CDR3 protein: CASSLGTGTSGMYF
CDR3 DNA: TGTGCCAGCAGCTTAGGGACCGGGACTAGCGGGATGTACTTC
V gene: TRBV7-9
clone size: few
J gene: TRBJ2-7
D gene: TRBD2
CDR3 length: 14

CDR3 protein: CASTPVGEGFPQEQPQHF
CDR3 DNA: TGTGCCAGCACCCCAGTCGGGGAGGGATTTCCTCAAGAACAGCCCCAGCATTTT
V gene: TRBV2
clone size: many
J gene: TRBJ1-5
D gene: -
CDR3 length: 18

CDR3 protein: CASRRDRGINSPLHF
CDR3 DNA: TGTGCCAGCAGGAGGGACAGGGGGATAAATTCACCCCTCCACTTT
V gene: TRBV6-4
clone size: many
J gene: TRBJ1-6
D gene: TRBD1
CDR3 length: 15

CDR3 protein: CASSYSIAGVDSNQPQHF
CDR3 DNA: TGTGCCAGCAGTTACTCTATTGCGGGGGTAGATAGCAATCAGCCCCAGCATTTT
V gene: TRBV6-2/TRBV6-3
clone size: few
J gene: TRBJ1-5
D gene: -
CDR3 length: 18

CDR3 protein: CASSYGGAAKNIQYF
CDR3 DNA: TGTGCCAGCAGTTACGGAGGGGCGGCCAAAAACATTCAGTACTTC
V gene: TRBV6-2/TRBV6-3
clone size: few
J gene: TRBJ2-4
D gene: -
CDR3 length: 15

CDR3 protein: CSARDATNEKLFF
CDR3 DNA: TGCAGTGCTAGAGACGCAACTAATGAAAAACTGTTTTTT
V gene: TRBV20-1
clone size: many
J gene: TRBJ1-4
D gene: -
CDR3 length: 13

CDR3 protein: CASSQDVSLTGELFF
CDR3 DNA: TGTGCCAGCAGCCAAGACGTCTCTCTCACCGGGGAGCTGTTTTTT
V gene: TRBV3-1
clone size: -
J gene: TRBJ2-2
D gene: -
CDR3 length: 15

CDR3 protein: CAWRNRGNSPLHF
CDR3 DNA: TGTGCCTGGAGAAACAGGGGAAATTCACCCCTCCACTTT
V gene: TRBV30
clone size: many
J gene: TRBJ1-6
D gene: TRBD1
CDR3 length: 13

CDR3 protein: CAWRARTGLADTQYF
CDR3 DNA: TGTGCCTGGCGGGCCCGGACAGGGTTGGCGGATACGCAGTATTTT
V gene: TRBV30
clone size: -
J gene: TRBJ2-3
D gene: TRBD1
CDR3 length: 15

CDR3 protein: CASSPTAPFGPRRPKNIQYF
CDR3 DNA: TGTGCCAGCAGCCCTACCGCCCCATTTGGCCCGCGGAGGCCCAAAAACATTCAGTACTTC
V gene: TRBV3-1
clone size: -
J gene: TRBJ2-4
D gene: -
CDR3 length: 20

CDR3 protein: CSVGPETQYF
CDR3 DNA: TGCAGCGTTGGCCCCGAGACCCAGTACTTC
V gene: TRBV29-1
clone size: many
J gene: TRBJ2-5
D gene: -
CDR3 length: 10

CDR3 protein: CAISESGGDEQYF
CDR3 DNA: TGTGCCATCAGTGAGTCGGGGGGGGACGAGCAGTACTTC
V gene: TRBV10-3
clone size: -
J gene: TRBJ2-7
D gene: TRBD2
CDR3 length: 13

CDR3 protein: CASSQAAPYEQYF
CDR3 DNA: TGTGCCAGCAGCCAAGCAGCTCCCTACGAGCAGTACTTC
V gene: TRBV3-1
clone size: many
J gene: TRBJ2-7
D gene: -
CDR3 length: 13